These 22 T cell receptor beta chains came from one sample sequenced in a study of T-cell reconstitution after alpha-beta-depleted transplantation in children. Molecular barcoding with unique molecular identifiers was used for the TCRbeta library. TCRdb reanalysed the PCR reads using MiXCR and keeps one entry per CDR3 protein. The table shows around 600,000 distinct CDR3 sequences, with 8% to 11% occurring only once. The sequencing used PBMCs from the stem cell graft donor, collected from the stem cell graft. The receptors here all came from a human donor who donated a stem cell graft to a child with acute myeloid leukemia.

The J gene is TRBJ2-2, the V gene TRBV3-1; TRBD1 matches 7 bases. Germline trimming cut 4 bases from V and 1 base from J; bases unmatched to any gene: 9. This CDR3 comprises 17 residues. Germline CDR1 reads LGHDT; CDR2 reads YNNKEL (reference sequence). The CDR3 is CASSPPRTGKNTGELFF. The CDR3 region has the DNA TGTGCCAGCAGCCCTCCCCGGACAGGAAAGAACACCGGGGAGCTGTTTTTT.

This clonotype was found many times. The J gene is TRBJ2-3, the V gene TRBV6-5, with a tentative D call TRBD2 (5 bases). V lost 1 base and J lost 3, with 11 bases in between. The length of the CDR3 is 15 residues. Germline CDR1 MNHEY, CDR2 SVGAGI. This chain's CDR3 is CASSYFGEPTDTQYF. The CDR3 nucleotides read TGTGCCAGCAGTTACTTCGGGGAACCGACAGATACGCAGTATTTT.

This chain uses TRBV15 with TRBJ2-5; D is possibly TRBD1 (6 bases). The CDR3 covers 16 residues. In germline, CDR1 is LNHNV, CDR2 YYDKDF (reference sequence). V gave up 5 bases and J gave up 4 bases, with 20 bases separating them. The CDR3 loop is CATSGWDKGDLETQYF. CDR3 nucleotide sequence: TGTGCCACCAGCGGCTGGGACAAGGGGGACCTAGAGACCCAGTACTTC.

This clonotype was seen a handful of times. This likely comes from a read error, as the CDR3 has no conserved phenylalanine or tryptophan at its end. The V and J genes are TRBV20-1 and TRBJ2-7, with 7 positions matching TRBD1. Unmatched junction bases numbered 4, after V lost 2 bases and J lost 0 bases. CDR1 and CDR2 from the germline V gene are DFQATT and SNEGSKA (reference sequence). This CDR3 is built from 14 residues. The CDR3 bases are TGCAGTGCTAGATCCCGGGACAGCTCCTACGAGCAGTACCTC. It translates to CSARSRDSSYEQYL.

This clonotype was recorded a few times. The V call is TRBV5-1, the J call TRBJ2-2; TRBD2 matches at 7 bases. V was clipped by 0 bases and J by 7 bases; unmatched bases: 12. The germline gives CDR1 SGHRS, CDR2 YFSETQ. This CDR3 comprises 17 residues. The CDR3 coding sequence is TGCGCCAGCAGCTTGGTTTCGGTCGCTAGCGGCCACGGGGAGCTGTTTTTT. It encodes CASSLVSVASGHGELFF.

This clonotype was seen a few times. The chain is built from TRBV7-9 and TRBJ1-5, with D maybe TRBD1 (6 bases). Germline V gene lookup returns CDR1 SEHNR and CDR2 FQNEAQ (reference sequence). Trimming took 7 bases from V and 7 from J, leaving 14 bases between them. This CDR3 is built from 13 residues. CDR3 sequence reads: CASTQGLGQPQHF. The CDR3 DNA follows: TGTGCCAGCACCCAGGGGTTGGGCCAGCCCCAGCATTTT.

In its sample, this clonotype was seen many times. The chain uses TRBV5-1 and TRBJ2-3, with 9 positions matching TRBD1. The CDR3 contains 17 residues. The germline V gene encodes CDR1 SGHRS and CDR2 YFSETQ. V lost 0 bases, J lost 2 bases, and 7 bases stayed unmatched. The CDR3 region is CASSLGAGTGFTDTQYF. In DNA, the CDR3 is TGCGCCAGCAGCTTGGGTGCCGGGACAGGGTTCACAGATACGCAGTATTTT.

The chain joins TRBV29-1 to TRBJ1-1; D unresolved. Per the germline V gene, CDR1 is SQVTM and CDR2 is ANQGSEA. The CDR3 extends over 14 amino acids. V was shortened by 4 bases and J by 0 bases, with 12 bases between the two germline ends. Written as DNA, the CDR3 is TGCAGCGTTGGATCCCCGGCACTGAACACTGAAGCTTTCTTT. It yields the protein CSVGSPALNTEAFF.

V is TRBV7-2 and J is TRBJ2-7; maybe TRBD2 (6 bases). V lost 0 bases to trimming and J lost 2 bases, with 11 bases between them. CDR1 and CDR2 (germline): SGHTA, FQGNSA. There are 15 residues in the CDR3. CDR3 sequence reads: CASSLAPGLAYEQYF. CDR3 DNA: TGTGCCAGCAGCTTAGCCCCGGGACTCGCCTACGAGCAGTACTTC.

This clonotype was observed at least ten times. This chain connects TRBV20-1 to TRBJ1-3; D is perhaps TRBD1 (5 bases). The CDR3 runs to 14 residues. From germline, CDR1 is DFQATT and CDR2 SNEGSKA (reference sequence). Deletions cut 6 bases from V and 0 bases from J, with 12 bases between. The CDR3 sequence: CSAPDIHSGNTIYF. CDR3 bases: TGCAGTGCCCCGGACATACACTCTGGAAACACCATATATTTT.

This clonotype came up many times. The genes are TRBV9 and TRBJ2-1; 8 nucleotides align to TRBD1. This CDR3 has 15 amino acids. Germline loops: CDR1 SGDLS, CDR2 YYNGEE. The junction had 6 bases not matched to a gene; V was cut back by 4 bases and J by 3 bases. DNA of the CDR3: TGTGCCAGCAGCCCGAGGGGGACAGGCTACAATGAGCAGTTCTTC. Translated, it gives CASSPRGTGYNEQFF.

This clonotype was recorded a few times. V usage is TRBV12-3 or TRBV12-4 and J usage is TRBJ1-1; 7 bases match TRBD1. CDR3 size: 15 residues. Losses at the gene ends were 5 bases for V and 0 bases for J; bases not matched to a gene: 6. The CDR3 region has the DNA TGTGCCAGCAGTCCTCAGACAGGGATGAACACTGAAGCTTTCTTT. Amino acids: CASSPQTGMNTEAFF.

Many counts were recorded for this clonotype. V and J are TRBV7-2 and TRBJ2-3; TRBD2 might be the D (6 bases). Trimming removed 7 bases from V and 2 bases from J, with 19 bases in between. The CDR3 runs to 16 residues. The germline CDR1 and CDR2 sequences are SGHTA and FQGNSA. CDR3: CASIGRTGANTDTQYF. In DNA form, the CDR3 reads TGTGCCAGCATAGGTAGAACGGGAGCAAACACAGATACGCAGTATTTT. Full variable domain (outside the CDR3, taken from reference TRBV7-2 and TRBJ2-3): GAGVSQSPSNKVTEKGKDVELRCDPISGHTALYWYRQSLGQGLEFLIYFQGNSAPDKSGLPSDRFSAERTGGSVSTLTIQRTQQEDSAVYLCASIGRTGANTDTQYFGPGTRLTVL.

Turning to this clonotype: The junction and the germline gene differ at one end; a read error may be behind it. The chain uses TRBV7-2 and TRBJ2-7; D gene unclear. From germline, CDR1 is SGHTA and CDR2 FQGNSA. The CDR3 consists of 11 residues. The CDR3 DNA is TGTGCCAGCAGCTTATTCGAGGTTACGCGATTC. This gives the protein CASSLFEVTRF.

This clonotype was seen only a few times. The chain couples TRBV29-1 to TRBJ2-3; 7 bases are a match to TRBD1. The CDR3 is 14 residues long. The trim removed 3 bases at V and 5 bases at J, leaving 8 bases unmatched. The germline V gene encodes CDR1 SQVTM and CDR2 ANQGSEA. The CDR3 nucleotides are TGCAGCGTTGATTCTAGGGGGCGAGGAGATACGCAGTATTTT. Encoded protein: CSVDSRGRGDTQYF.

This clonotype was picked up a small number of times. Here the CDR3 DNA reads TGTGCCAGCAGACCCCCGGGACTAGGATGGGGGGGAGAGACCCAGTACTTC. Protein product: CASRPPGLGWGGETQYF. This rearrangement joins TRBV2 to TRBJ2-5; the match to TRBD2 covers 8 bases. The CDR3 spans 17 residues. Germline CDR1 and CDR2: SNHLY and FYNNEI. J gave up 4 bases and V 6 bases, and 16 bases lay outside the gene matches.

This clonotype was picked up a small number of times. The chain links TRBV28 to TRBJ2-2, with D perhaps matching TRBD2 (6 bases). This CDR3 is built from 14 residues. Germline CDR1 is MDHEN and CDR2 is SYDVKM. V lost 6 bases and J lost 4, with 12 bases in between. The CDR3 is CASSSYGSTGELFF. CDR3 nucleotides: TGTGCCAGCAGCTCTTACGGGAGCACCGGGGAGCTGTTTTTT.

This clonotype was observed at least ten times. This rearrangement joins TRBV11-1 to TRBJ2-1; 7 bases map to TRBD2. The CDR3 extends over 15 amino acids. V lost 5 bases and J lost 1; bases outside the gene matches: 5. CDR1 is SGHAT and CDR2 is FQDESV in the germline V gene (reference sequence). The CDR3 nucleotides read TGTGCCAGCAGCCGGGGACTATCTTCCTACAATGAGCAGTTCTTC. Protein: CASSRGLSSYNEQFF.

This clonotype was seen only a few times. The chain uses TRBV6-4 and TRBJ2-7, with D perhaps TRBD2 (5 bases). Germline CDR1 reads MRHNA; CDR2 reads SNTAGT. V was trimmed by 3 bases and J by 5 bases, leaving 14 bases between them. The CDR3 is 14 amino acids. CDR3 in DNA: TGTGCCAGCAGTGATAGCGTAGAGGTCCACGAGCAGTACTTC. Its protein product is CASSDSVEVHEQYF.

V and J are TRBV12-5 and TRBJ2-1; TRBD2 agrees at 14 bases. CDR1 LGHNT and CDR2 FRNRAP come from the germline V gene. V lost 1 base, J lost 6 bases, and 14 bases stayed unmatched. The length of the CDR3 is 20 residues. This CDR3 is CASGLGLAGGPLQEGNEQFF. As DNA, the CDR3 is TGTGCTAGTGGTTTGGGACTAGCGGGAGGGCCGTTACAGGAAGGCAATGAGCAGTTCTTC.

Here the CDR3 reads CASSEPALQGSSYNEQFF. Here the CDR3 DNA reads TGTGCCAGCAGTGAACCGGCCCTACAGGGGAGCTCCTACAATGAGCAGTTCTTC. The chain links TRBV6-1 to TRBJ2-1; 7 positions agree with TRBD1. The length of the CDR3 is 18 residues. CDR1 and CDR2 from the germline V gene are MNHNS and SASEGT. V gave up 2 bases and J gave up 0 bases; unmatched junction bases: 10.

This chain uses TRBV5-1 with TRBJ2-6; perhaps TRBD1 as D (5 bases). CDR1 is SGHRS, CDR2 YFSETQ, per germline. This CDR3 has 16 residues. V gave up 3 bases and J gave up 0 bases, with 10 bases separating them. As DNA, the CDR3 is TGCGCCAGCAGCTGGACACATGCCTCTGGGGCCAACGTCCTGACTTTC. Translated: CASSWTHASGANVLTF. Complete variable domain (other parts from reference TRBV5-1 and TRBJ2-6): KAGVTQTPRYLIKTRGQQVTLSCSPISGHRSVSWYQQTPGQGLQFLFEYFSETQRNKGNFPGRFSGRQFSNSRSEMNVSTLELGDSALYLCASSWTHASGANVLTFGAGSRLTVL.